The clone carrying this TCR beta chain was counted many times. The data belong to a study of regulatory T cells in long-lasting Graves disease. Sample time point: persistent/refractory GD, antithyroid drugs over 5 years with positive TRAb. Generation of the TCR library employed RNA extracted from PBMCs. With 6 bases removed from V and 4 bases from J, the gap between germline ends came to 12 bases. The CDR3 has 13 amino acids. Germline V gene lookup returns CDR1 MDHEN and CDR2 SYDVKM. Sequencing libraries for TCR beta were prepared with iRepertoire HTBI primers and Arm-PCR of CDR3 regions. TCRdb processed the multiplex PCR reads anew with MiXCR; each CDR3 protein has one entry. The sample shows over 650,000 distinct CDR3 sequences, 30% of them seen only once.

This TCR was recovered from a female donor with Graves disease. The sample consisted of peripheral blood mononuclear cells (PBMCs), taken when the disease was refractory, from a patient treated with antithyroid drugs. The V gene is TRBV28, the J gene TRBJ1-1; D may be TRBD1 (6 bases). The CDR3 loop is CASRFRGSTEAFF. As DNA, the CDR3 is TGTGCCAGCAGGTTTAGGGGGTCCACTGAAGCTTTCTTT.